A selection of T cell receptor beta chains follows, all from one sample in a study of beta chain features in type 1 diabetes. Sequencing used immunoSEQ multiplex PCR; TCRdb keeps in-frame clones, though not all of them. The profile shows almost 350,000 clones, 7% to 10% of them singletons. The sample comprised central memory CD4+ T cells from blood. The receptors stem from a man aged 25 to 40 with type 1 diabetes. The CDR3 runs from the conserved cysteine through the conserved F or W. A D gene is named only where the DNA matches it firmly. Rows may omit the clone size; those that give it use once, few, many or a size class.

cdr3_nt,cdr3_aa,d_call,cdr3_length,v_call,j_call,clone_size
TGCAGCGTGAGCTCTGGGGCCAACGTCCTGACTTTC,CSVSSGANVLTF,.,12,TRBV29-1,TRBJ2-6,.
TGTGCCTGGAGTCGAGCGGGGTCCAGCACAGATACGCAGTATTTT,CAWSRAGSSTDTQYF,TRBD2,15,TRBV30,TRBJ2-3,.
TGTGCCAGCAGCCCCCTGGGGGAGCTCTATGGCTACACCTTC,CASSPLGELYGYTF,.,14,TRBV9,TRBJ1-2,.
TGCGCCAGCAGCTTGGAACAGATCGCGAACACCGGGGAGCTGTTTTTT,CASSLEQIANTGELFF,.,16,TRBV5-1,TRBJ2-2,.
TGCAGCGCCCGGGCGGGGGGGCGCCACGAGCAGTACTTC,CSARAGGRHEQYF,TRBD2,13,TRBV29-1,TRBJ2-7,.
TGTGCCAGCAGCCGCGACTGGGATGTGAGCACAGATACGCAGTATTTT,CASSRDWDVSTDTQYF,.,16,TRBV7-2,TRBJ2-3,few
TGCGCCAGCAGTCATACCCAATTCGACAGGCCCGGGGCCAACGTCCTGACTTTC,CASSHTQFDRPGANVLTF,.,18,TRBV23-1,TRBJ2-6,few
TGTGCCAGCAGCCCGGGACAGATAGCCAAAAACATTCAGTACTTC,CASSPGQIAKNIQYF,TRBD1,15,TRBV7-9,TRBJ2-4,few
TGTGCCTGGAGTCCATCAGATACGCAGTATTTT,CAWSPSDTQYF,.,11,TRBV30,TRBJ2-3,.
TGTGCCACCAGCAGAGACGGGCGGGCGGCCACAGATACGCAGTATTTT,CATSRDGRAATDTQYF,.,16,TRBV15,TRBJ2-3,.
TGTGCCAGTAGTATTCTCTTCTCCGGGACAGGGTTAACTGAAGCTTTCTTT,CASSILFSGTGLTEAFF,TRBD1,17,TRBV19,TRBJ1-1,few
TGTGCCAGCAGGTGGTACGGCGAGCAGTACTTC,CASRWYGEQYF,.,11,TRBV28,TRBJ2-7,few
TGTGCCAGCACCAAACAGGGCCTCAATGAAAAACTGTTTTTT,CASTKQGLNEKLFF,.,14,TRBV6-5,TRBJ1-4,.
TGCAGTGCTACCCAAGACACTGAAGCTTTCTTT,CSATQDTEAFF,.,11,TRBV20-1,TRBJ1-1,.
TGTGCCAGCAGCTTAGCGGGGTATGGGAATGAGCAGTTCTTC,CASSLAGYGNEQFF,.,14,TRBV7-9,TRBJ2-1,.
TGTGCCAGCAGCTACGGGGGAGGGATCACAGATACGCAGTATTTT,CASSYGGGITDTQYF,TRBD2,15,TRBV5-8,TRBJ2-3,.
TGTGCCAGCAGTTATAAACAGGGGGCGGGTGAAGCTTTCTTT,CASSYKQGAGEAFF,TRBD1,14,TRBV7-9,TRBJ1-1,.
TGTGCCAGCACCCCAACAGGAACCTACGAGCAGTACTTC,CASTPTGTYEQYF,.,13,TRBV6-6,TRBJ2-7,.
TGTGCCAGCACTAAGGGGAGGGGGTATAATTCACCCCTCCACTTT,CASTKGRGYNSPLHF,.,15,TRBV6-5,TRBJ1-6,few
TGTGCCAGCAGCTCCCCCGACACCCTGGAATGGACCCAGTACTTC,CASSSPDTLEWTQYF,.,15,TRBV7-2,TRBJ2-5,few
TGTGCCAGCAGCCCACTAGCGGGGAAAAACATTCAGTACTTC,CASSPLAGKNIQYF,TRBD2,14,TRBV13,TRBJ2-4,.
TGTGCCAGCAGTCCCGCCCCCGTTGGGCTGGGAAACATTCAGTACTTC,CASSPAPVGLGNIQYF,.,16,TRBV9,TRBJ2-4,many
TGTGCCTGGAGAGAACTAGCGGGGGGGCCGGCCCACAATGAGCAGTTCTTC,CAWRELAGGPAHNEQFF,TRBD2,17,TRBV30,TRBJ2-1,few
TGTGCCAGCAGCGTAGGCTCTGACAGGGGGATTCAGCCCCAGCATTTT,CASSVGSDRGIQPQHF,TRBD1,16,TRBV9,TRBJ1-5,few
TGTGCCATCAGAGGGACTTCATCGGGGCTGGAGACCCAGTACTTC,CAIRGTSSGLETQYF,.,15,TRBV10-3,TRBJ2-5,few
TGTGCCAGCTCCCCCAGGGTGGATTCACCCCTCCACTTT,CASSPRVDSPLHF,.,13,TRBV14,TRBJ1-6,many
TGTGCCAGCAGCGTGGGCGTAACAACTGAAGCTTTCTTT,CASSVGVTTEAFF,.,13,TRBV9,TRBJ1-1,few
TGCGCCAGCAGTTATCAGGTGAAGAGCAATCAGCCCCAGCATTTT,CASSYQVKSNQPQHF,.,15,TRBV23-1,TRBJ1-5,many
TGTGCCAGCAGTTCGGGACAAGGGGATGGCTACACCTTC,CASSSGQGDGYTF,.,13,TRBV28,TRBJ1-2,.
TGTGCCAGCAGCATTATAGCGGGGGGGCTTTATGAGCAGTTCTTC,CASSIIAGGLYEQFF,TRBD2,15,TRBV6-1,TRBJ2-1,.
TGTGCCAGCAGTCCGGCCCTACAGGGTGTCGAACTGTTTTTT,CASSPALQGVELFF,.,14,TRBV27,TRBJ1-4,.
TGTGCCAGCAGTGCAACGACTAGATCCGAGACCCAGTACTTC,CASSATTRSETQYF,.,14,TRBV2,TRBJ2-5,.
TGTGCCAGCAGCCCATGGCTGAATCGCGACAATGAGCAGTTCTTC,CASSPWLNRDNEQFF,.,15,TRBV2,TRBJ2-1,few
TGTGCCAGCAGTTACATCGACAGGCTCAATCAGCCCCAGCATTTT,CASSYIDRLNQPQHF,.,15,TRBV6-6,TRBJ1-5,few
TGTGCCAGCAGCGTAGAACAGGGGGCCAAAAACATTCAGTACTTC,CASSVEQGAKNIQYF,TRBD1,15,TRBV9,TRBJ2-4,few
TGTGCCAGCAGCTTGCTGACAGGGAAAGGGTACGAGCAGTACTTC,CASSLLTGKGYEQYF,TRBD1,15,TRBV5-6,TRBJ2-7,.
TGTGCCACCTCACTTGAGTGGAACATTCAGTACTTC,CATSLEWNIQYF,.,12,TRBV19,TRBJ2-4,few
TGTGCCAGCAGCCTCCCCCCGGGGCAGGGTAATGAAAAACTGTTTTTT,CASSLPPGQGNEKLFF,.,16,TRBV7-2,TRBJ1-4,.
TGTGCCAGCAGCCAAGGGTCAGGGGTTTATGGCTACACCTTC,CASSQGSGVYGYTF,.,14,TRBV14,TRBJ1-2,many
TGTGCCATCAGTCCGACGGGGAAGATGGGTGGCTACACCTTC,CAISPTGKMGGYTF,.,14,TRBV10-3,TRBJ1-2,many
TGTGCCAGCAGCTATTACGGGGGGACGGACACTGAAGCTTTCTTT,CASSYYGGTDTEAFF,.,15,TRBV7-9,TRBJ1-1,few
TGCGCCAGCAGCCAATTTGGCGGGCTCAACACCGGGGAGCTGTTTTTT,CASSQFGGLNTGELFF,.,16,TRBV5-1,TRBJ2-2,few
TGTGCCAGCAGCTTTCACAAGAACACTGAAGCTTTCTTT,CASSFHKNTEAFF,.,13,TRBV7-2,TRBJ1-1,.
TGTGCCAGCAGCTTAAGGGCACTAGCGGGGGTCACAGATACGCAGTATTTT,CASSLRALAGVTDTQYF,TRBD2,17,TRBV7-9,TRBJ2-3,.
TGTGCCAGCCAGAGGGCAGGGAGTTACAATGAGCAGTTCTTC,CASQRAGSYNEQFF,.,14,TRBV6-6,TRBJ2-1,few
TGTGCCAGCAGTTACTCTGCGGGACAAGTTAACTATGGCTACACCTTC,CASSYSAGQVNYGYTF,.,16,TRBV6-5,TRBJ1-2,.
TGTGCCAGCAGCAAAGTAGGTCTGGAGGGGGGGCCGGCCAAAAACATTCAGTACTTC,CASSKVGLEGGPAKNIQYF,.,19,TRBV21-1,TRBJ2-4,few
TGTGCCAGCAGCGTACGAGGGGGGAACACTGAAGCTTTCTTT,CASSVRGGNTEAFF,.,14,TRBV9,TRBJ1-1,few
TGTGCCAGCAGCTTCCTAGCTACCAGCTCCTACGAGCAGTACTTC,CASSFLATSSYEQYF,.,15,TRBV7-2,TRBJ2-7,.